Presented here are 6 T cell receptor beta chains from one specimen sequenced in a study of shared clonotypes between healthy human individuals. Using immunoSEQ multiplex PCR, the repertoire was profiled, and TCRdb retains in-frame clones only, with some absent. In the table there are approximately 240,000 clones, approximately 65% of which are singletons. What was sequenced was memory CD4+ T cells sorted from blood. Stated subset: CD45RA-negative fraction. Receptor source: a man younger than 40 in good health.

This clone was seen once. CDR3 nucleotides: TGTGCCAGCAGTCCGTCAGGGGAATTACAGCAGTTCTTC. Residues: CASSPSGELQQFF. This rearrangement joins TRBV6-6 to TRBJ2-1; a weak D match, TRBD1 (6 bases). This CDR3 is 13 amino acids long. The germline V and J ends were trimmed by 5 bases and 11 bases, with 16 bases remaining between them. Per the germline V gene, CDR1 is MNHNY and CDR2 is SVGAGI (reference sequence).

The chain links TRBV5-4 to TRBJ2-6; 10 bases agree with TRBD1. CDR1 and CDR2 (germline): SGHNT, YYREEE (reference sequence). The CDR3 runs to 17 residues. The V segment lost 4 bases and the J segment 4 bases; nucleotides outside the gene matches: 8. The CDR3 is CASSPSGTGAGANVLTF. CDR3 DNA: TGTGCCAGCAGCCCATCCGGGACAGGGGCCGGGGCCAACGTCCTGACTTTC.

This clone has just a few counts. The chain employs TRBV5-4 and TRBJ2-3; D not certain. The CDR3 consists of 16 residues. CDR1 and CDR2 from the germline V gene are SGHNT and YYREEE (reference sequence). Trimming shortened V by 2 bases and J by 2 bases, and 15 bases separated the two germline ends. The CDR3 bases are TGTGCCAGCAGCTTAGGTCGACACCTCAACACAGATACGCAGTATTTT. Translation gives CASSLGRHLNTDTQYF.

In its sample, this clone was seen a few times. The chain is built from TRBV9 and TRBJ1-5, with TRBD1 identical over 9 bases. V dropped 4 bases and J dropped 6; count of bases not matched to a gene: 8. Looked up from germline, CDR1 is SGDLS and CDR2 is YYNGEE. The CDR3 contains 15 residues. The CDR3 loop is CASSKGDREGQPQHF. CDR3 in DNA: TGTGCCAGCAGCAAGGGGGACAGGGAGGGTCAGCCCCAGCATTTT.

This clone was observed a handful of times. This chain joins TRBV9 and TRBJ2-7; D could derive from TRBD1 or TRBD2 (5 bases each). The length of the CDR3 is 15 residues. V lost 4 bases to trimming and J lost 0 bases, with 14 bases between them. Germline V gene sequence: CDR1 SGDLS, CDR2 YYNGEE. The CDR3 nucleotides read TGTGCCAGCAGCCTGGGACCGTCGAGCTCCTACGAGCAGTACTTC. Translation gives CASSLGPSSSYEQYF. The full variable domain, its missing parts supplied by reference TRBV9 and TRBJ2-7, is DSGVTQTPKHLITATGQRVTLRCSPRSGDLSVYWYQQSLDQGLQFLIQYYNGEERAKGNILERFSAQQFPDLHSELNLSSLELGDSALYFCASSLGPSSSYEQYFGPGTRLTVT.

This clone was recorded a few times. This sequence joins TRBV30 and TRBJ2-7; D uncertain. The ends were cut back, 0 bases at V and 6 bases at J, with 9 bases in the middle. This CDR3 contains 12 residues. Per the germline V gene, CDR1 is GTSNPN and CDR2 is SVGIG (reference sequence). This CDR3 reads CAWSVLIGEQYF. The CDR3, as DNA: TGTGCCTGGAGTGTTCTCATAGGCGAGCAGTACTTC.